This TCR beta chain was sequenced for a study of T-cell memory formation after mild COVID-19 (dated by TCRdb to 2020 to 2022). In the study overall: TCR sequence clusters from the two donors were found to be largely donor specific. Two young, previously healthy adult volunteers, one female and one male, were included in the cohort. T-cell clones expanding and contracting after mild COVID-19 in a couple of donors were tracked by longitudinal TCRalpha and TCRbeta repertoire sequencing. Paper-wide results and their limitations: Some responding clones were detected in pre-infection memory, suggesting pre-existing cross-reactive memory T cells joined the SARS-CoV-2 response. Contracting CD4+ clones appeared mostly in the CM and EM memory subsets, whereas CD8+ clones were enriched in EMRA. Clones contracting from day 15 to 85 had balanced CD4/CD8 phenotypes, while a second wave expanding from day 15 to 37 was biased towards CD4+. Only a couple of mild cases were covered in the study, and larger cohorts including severe cases with pre-infection samples were considered necessary. SARS-CoV-2 specificity was not confirmed for the second-wave clones peaking on day 37.

PBMCs were isolated by Ficoll-Paque density gradient centrifugation. The run used an Illumina NovaSeq 6000. Using 5'RACE with constant-segment primers, TCRalpha and TCRbeta cDNA libraries were constructed, with sample barcodes and unique molecular identifiers added in the process. RNA was extracted from every sample with Trizol reagent. Library amplification was performed in two PCR steps, and a second sample barcode and Illumina TruSeq adapters were introduced in the second step. Libraries were sequenced on an Illumina NovaSeq with 2 x 150 bp paired-end reads. In the source study's methods: With migec v1.2.7, reads were demultiplexed and then collapsed into UMI-guided consensus sequences. Using mixcr v2.1.11, UMI consensuses were aligned to TRA and TRB V and J templates and then assembled into clonotypes. A clonotype was counted as expanded or contracted only when both edgeR and NoisET called the clonotype significant, with the noise models trained on biological replicates. For edgeR calls, a false discovery rate-adjusted p below 0.01 and a log2 fold-change threshold of 1 were applied. As an exploratory analysis of dynamics, max-normalized trajectories of the 1000 most abundant clonotypes were examined with PCA combined with hierarchical clustering. Each responding clone was given a CD4 or CD8 phenotype based on the CD4+ and CD8+ repertoires, which had been sequenced separately. TCRdb redid the processing of the public reads, applying fastp at Q25 and MiXCR, and retained in-frame beta chains. Each CDR3 protein gets just one entry, which takes the most common genes and DNA from the rows behind it. TCRdb assigned the V and J calls; the authors' analysis was not used. The sample table records about 260,000 distinct CDR3 sequences; less than 9.5% of these occur just once. The top ten clonotypes cover less than 25% of the sample.

The CDR1 and CDR2 encoded by the germline V gene are MNHNS and SASEGT. Inclusive of the bounding cysteine and phenylalanine, the CDR3 is 16 residues long. Here the CDR3 DNA is all that survives: 48 bases in frame from base 1. Trimming removed 4 bases from V and 4 bases from J; the gene matches leave 9 bases unexplained. This clonotype was recorded a few times. Its antigen remains unidentified. Base-call qualities are not available, and no considerably larger clone is one nucleotide away. Recombination joined TRBV6-1 with TRBJ1-2; a stretch of 10 junction bases matches TRBD1. The TCR originated in a man between 18 and 29 years old who had mild COVID-19 (a few samples of this study predate the infection). The sample titles of this study are shuffled in the database, so cell type and time point are left out; the donor was told from shared clones. Sequencing was performed on PBMCs or a T cell subset sorted from them (not recorded which). The DNA sequence follows: TGTGCCAGCAGTGGCCGGGGACAGGGGTTACGCTATGGCTACACCTTC. The encoded protein is CASSGRGQGLRYGYTF.